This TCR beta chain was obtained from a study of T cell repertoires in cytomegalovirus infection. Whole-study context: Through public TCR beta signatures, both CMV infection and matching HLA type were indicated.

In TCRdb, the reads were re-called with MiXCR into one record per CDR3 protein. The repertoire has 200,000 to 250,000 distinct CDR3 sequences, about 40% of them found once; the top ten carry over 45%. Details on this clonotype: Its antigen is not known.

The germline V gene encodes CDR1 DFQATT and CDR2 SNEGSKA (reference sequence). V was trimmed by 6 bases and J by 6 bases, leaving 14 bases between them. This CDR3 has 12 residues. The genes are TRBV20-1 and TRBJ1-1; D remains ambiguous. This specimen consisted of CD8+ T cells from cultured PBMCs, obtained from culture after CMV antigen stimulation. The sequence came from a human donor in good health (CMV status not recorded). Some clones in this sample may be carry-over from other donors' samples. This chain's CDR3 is CSARDVSPEAFF. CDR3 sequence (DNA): TGCAGTGCCCGAGACGTGTCTCCTGAAGCTTTCTTT.